The rows below give T cell receptor beta chains drawn from one sample of a study of Ad26.COV2.S vaccination and SARS-CoV-2 variants. Sequencing was performed with immunoSEQ multiplex PCR; in TCRdb, only in-frame clones are kept and a portion is missing. The table records some 320,000 clones, 70% to 90% of them present only once. The specimen comprised peripheral blood, sampled in a trial of Ad26.COV2.S vaccine versus placebo. These receptors came from a person between 18 and 59 years old who received the Ad26.COV2.S COVID-19 vaccine or a placebo. Both conserved end residues are part of each CDR3.

v_call	j_call	cdr3_aa
TRBV6-4	TRBJ2-3	CASKQDPSTDTQYF
TRBV19	TRBJ2-5	CASRGGGQETQYF
TRBV25-1	TRBJ2-7	CASSGPGHSAMGDYEQYF
TRBV28	TRBJ2-3	CASSLAVPDTQYF
TRBV4-2	TRBJ1-5	CASSPEWTGAQGNQPQHF
TRBV7-9	TRBJ2-4	CASSAGTGQNIQYF
TRBV7-2	TRBJ1-2	CASSPDGPNYGYTF
TRBV5-4	TRBJ2-7	CASSQETGGMDEQYF
TRBV5-1	TRBJ1-2	CASSLAGQAVYGYTF
TRBV5-1	TRBJ2-3	CASRRDRLKTDTQYF
TRBV11-2	TRBJ1-5	CASSLDLNQPQHF
TRBV27	TRBJ2-7	CASKSGGSPYEQYF
TRBV10-3	TRBJ2-2	CAISERTGELFF
TRBV5-1	TRBJ2-3	CASSTSGTDTQYF
TRBV9	TRBJ2-3	CASSAKRGGPLDTQYF
TRBV2	TRBJ2-4	CASSDRVTKNIQYF
TRBV9	TRBJ1-1	CASSVEQWSYEAFF
TRBV7-3	TRBJ1-1	CASSSPLENTEAFF
TRBV7-2	TRBJ1-5	CASSYLPPGQGAGQPQHF
TRBV6-2/TRBV6-3	TRBJ1-4	CASSYWTDEKLFF
TRBV2	TRBJ2-3	CASGTPSKDTQYF
TRBV7-9	TRBJ1-1	CASRSLWDTEAFF
TRBV23-1	TRBJ2-7	CASSQSGGRGAYEQYF
TRBV7-9	TRBJ2-3	CASSLVPRGDDTQYF
TRBV15	TRBJ1-1	CATSRDPLSGNTEAFF
TRBV5-6	TRBJ1-6	CASSLALGIGAYSPLHF
TRBV3-1/TRBV3-2	TRBJ1-2	CASSPRTATLYGYTF
TRBV25-1	TRBJ1-1	CASSGTGATEAFF
TRBV5-4	TRBJ2-5	CASSLDVRALWDQYF
TRBV4-2	TRBJ2-7	CASSHATKGTEQYF
TRBV9	TRBJ2-2	CASSGASRELFF